This T cell receptor (beta chain) was recovered during a study of PD-1 and CTLA-4 blockade in melanoma (dated by TCRdb to the early 2020s). Regarding the study in general: The study compared how PD-1 blockade and CTLA-4 blockade affected the melanoma-reactive CD8 T cell response in patients with melanoma.

Counted from cysteine to phenylalanine, this CDR3 has 13 amino acids. Only CDR3 DNA is held: 39 bases, read in frame from base 1. For CDR1 and CDR2, the germline V gene (reference sequence) lists LNHDA and SQIVND. V is reduced by 6 bases and J by 2 bases, leaving a spacing of 11 bases between them. Of note for this clone: The specificity of this receptor is unknown. No quality values exist for individual bases; no much larger clone is one base distant.

The library came from the immunoSEQ multiplex PCR assay. TCRdb re-hosts the immuneACCESS table, in-frame sequences only. Its copies lack some clones; in the studies checked, an unresolved V gene accounts for under half of them, and the cause for the rest is not known. The sample table holds nearly 30,000 clones, of which approximately 91% were seen once. The top ten constitute about 8.5% of the sample. The rearrangement combines TRBV19 with TRBJ2-7; the D region is possibly TRBD1 or TRBD2, each matching across 5 bases. The clonotype originates from a human donor with melanoma. This specimen consisted of CD8+ T cells from peripheral blood, obtained before anti-PD-1 treatment. The DNA is TGTGCCAGTAGCCGGGACCTAACCTACGAGCAGTACTTC. Its protein reads: CASSRDLTYEQYF.